These T cell receptor beta chains were read from a single sample in a study of cytomegalovirus exposure and HLA in healthy donors. The table came from immunoSEQ multiplex PCR; TCRdb's copy has only in-frame clones and leaves some out. The sample holds fewer than 150,000 clones, approximately 70% seen once. The specimen sequenced was PBMCs. The receptors originated from a woman in her thirties in good health and CMV-seronegative. Both conserved end residues are part of each CDR3. The D gene is left open where the match is weak. Rows give clone size only sometimes, using once, few, many, or a class for an expanded clone.

j_call v_call clone_size d_call cdr3_aa cdr3_nt
TRBJ2-7 TRBV11-2 NA NA CASRGDFSYEQYF TGTGCCAGCAGAGGGGACTTCTCCTACGAGCAGTACTTC
TRBJ2-1 TRBV5-4 NA TRBD2 CASSSGTSGGSYNEQFF TGTGCCAGCAGCTCTGGGACTAGCGGAGGCTCCTACAATGAGCAGTTCTTC
TRBJ1-5 TRBV2 NA NA CASIQEQGRNQPQHF TGTGCCAGCATACAGGAACAGGGAAGGAATCAGCCCCAGCATTTT
TRBJ1-2 TRBV21-1 many NA CASSKTSLNRTGHGYTF TGTGCCAGCAGCAAAACCTCACTCAATCGGACAGGGCATGGCTACACCTTC
TRBJ1-2 TRBV28 NA NA CAIRDSLRGYGYTF TGTGCCATCCGGGACTCTTTACGGGGCTATGGCTACACCTTC
TRBJ2-7 TRBV7-9 NA NA CSSSQRGKYEQYF TGTTCCAGCAGCCAAAGAGGGAAATACGAGCAGTACTTC
TRBJ2-1 TRBV21-1 NA NA CASSKCSSHNEQFF TGTGCCAGCAGCAAATGTAGTAGCCACAATGAGCAGTTCTTC
TRBJ1-4 TRBV6-5 NA TRBD1 CASKRDRGLDEKLFF TGTGCCAGCAAAAGGGACAGGGGGCTGGATGAAAAACTGTTTTTT
TRBJ2-1 TRBV28 NA NA CASSLGGSVYNEQFF TGTGCCAGCAGTTTAGGGGGGAGTGTCTACAATGAGCAGTTCTTC
TRBJ2-5 TRBV11-1 NA NA CASSLVRQETQYF TGTGCCAGCAGCTTAGTCCGGCAAGAGACCCAGTACTTC
TRBJ2-2 TRBV27 NA NA CASMGLPNTGELFF TGTGCCAGCATGGGGCTTCCGAACACCGGGGAGCTGTTTTTT
TRBJ2-3 TRBV5-4 once NA CASSSFLLLDTQYF TGTGCCAGCAGCTCTTTTCTTCTCCTAGATACGCAGTATTTT
TRBJ2-1 TRBV7-9 NA NA CAEIGNEQFF TGTGCCGAGATTGGCAATGAGCAGTTCTTC
TRBJ1-6 TRBV30 NA NA CAWARSLGSPLHF TGTGCCTGGGCCCGGAGTTTGGGTTCACCCCTCCACTTT
TRBJ2-2 TRBV7-9 NA NA CASRQAFTGELFF TGTGCCAGCCGTCAGGCTTTCACCGGGGAGCTGTTTTTT
TRBJ1-5 TRBV19 NA TRBD1 CASVGQAVQPQHF TGTGCCAGTGTGGGACAGGCGGTTCAGCCCCAGCATTTT
TRBJ2-3 TRBV7-3 NA NA CASSIQGGSDTQYF TGTGCCAGCAGCATTCAGGGAGGTTCAGATACGCAGTATTTT